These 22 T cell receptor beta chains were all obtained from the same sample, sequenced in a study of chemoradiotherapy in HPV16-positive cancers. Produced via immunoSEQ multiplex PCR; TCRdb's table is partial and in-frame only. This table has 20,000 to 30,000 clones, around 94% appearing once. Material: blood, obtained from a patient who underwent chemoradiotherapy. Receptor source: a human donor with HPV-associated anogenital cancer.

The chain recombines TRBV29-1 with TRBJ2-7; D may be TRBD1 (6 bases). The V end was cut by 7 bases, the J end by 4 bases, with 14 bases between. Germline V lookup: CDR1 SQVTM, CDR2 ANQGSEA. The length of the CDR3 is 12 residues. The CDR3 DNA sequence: TGCAGCGCGGGACAATCGCCGTACGAGCAGTACTTC. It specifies CSAGQSPYEQYF.

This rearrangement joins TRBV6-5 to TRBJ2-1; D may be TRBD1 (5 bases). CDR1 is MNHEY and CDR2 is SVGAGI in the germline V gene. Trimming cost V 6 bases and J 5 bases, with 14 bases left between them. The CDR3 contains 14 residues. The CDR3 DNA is TGTGCCAGCAGCATTCACAGGTTCGACAATGAGCAGTTCTTC. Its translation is CASSIHRFDNEQFF.

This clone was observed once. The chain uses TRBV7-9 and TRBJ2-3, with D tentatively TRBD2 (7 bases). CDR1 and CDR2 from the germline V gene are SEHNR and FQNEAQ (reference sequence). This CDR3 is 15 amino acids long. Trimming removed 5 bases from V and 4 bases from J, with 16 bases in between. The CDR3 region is CASSPPGGGPDTQYF. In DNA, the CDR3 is TGTGCCAGCAGCCCCCCGGGGGGCGGGCCAGATACGCAGTATTTT.

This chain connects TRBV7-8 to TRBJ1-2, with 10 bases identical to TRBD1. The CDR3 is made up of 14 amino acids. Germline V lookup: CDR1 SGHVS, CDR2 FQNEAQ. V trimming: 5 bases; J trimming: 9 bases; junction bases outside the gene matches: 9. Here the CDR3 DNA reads TGTGCCAGCAGCCCCAATGGGGGACAGGGGAGCTACACCTTC. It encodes CASSPNGGQGSYTF. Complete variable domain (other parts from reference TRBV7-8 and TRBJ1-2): GAGVSQSPRYKVAKRGQDVALRCDPISGHVSLFWYQQALGQGPEFLTYFQNEAQLDKSGLPSDRFFAERPEGSVSTLKIQRTQQEDSAVYLCASSPNGGQGSYTFGSGTRLTVV.

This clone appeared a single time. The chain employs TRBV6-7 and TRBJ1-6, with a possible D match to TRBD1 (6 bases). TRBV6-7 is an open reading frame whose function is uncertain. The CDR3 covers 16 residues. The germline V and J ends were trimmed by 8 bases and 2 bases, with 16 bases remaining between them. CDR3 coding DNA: TGTGCCAGCCCCCCAGGGGCACCGACCTATAATTCACCCCTCCACTTT. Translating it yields CASPPGAPTYNSPLHF.

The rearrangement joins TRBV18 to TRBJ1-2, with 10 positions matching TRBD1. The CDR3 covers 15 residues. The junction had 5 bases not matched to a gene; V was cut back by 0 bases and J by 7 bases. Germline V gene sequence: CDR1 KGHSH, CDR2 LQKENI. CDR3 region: CASSPPRTGGFGYTF. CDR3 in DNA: TGTGCCAGCTCACCACCGCGGACAGGGGGGTTTGGCTACACCTTC.

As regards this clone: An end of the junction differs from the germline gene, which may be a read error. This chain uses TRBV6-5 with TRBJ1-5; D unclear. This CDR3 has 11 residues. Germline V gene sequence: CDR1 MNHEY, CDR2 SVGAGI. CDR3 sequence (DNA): TGTGCCAGCAGCTACTATCAGCCCCAGCATTTT. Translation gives CASSYYQPQHF.

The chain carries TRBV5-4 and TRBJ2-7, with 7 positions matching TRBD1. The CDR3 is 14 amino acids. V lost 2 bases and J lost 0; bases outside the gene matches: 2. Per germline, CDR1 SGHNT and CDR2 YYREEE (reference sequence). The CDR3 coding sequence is TGTGCCAGCAGCTTACAGGGGCACTCCTACGAGCAGTACTTC. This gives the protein CASSLQGHSYEQYF. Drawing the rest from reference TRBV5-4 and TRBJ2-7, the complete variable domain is ETGVTQSPTHLIKTRGQQVTLRCSSQSGHNTVSWYQQALGQGPQFIFQYYREEENGRGNFPPRFSGLQFPNYSSELNVNALELDDSALYLCASSLQGHSYEQYFGPGTRLTVT.

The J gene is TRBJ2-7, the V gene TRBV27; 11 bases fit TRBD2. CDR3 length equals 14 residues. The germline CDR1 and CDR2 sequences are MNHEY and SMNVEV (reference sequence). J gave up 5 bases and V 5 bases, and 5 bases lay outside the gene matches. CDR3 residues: CASSPLAGANEQYF. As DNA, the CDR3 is TGTGCCAGCAGTCCACTAGCGGGAGCTAACGAGCAGTACTTC.

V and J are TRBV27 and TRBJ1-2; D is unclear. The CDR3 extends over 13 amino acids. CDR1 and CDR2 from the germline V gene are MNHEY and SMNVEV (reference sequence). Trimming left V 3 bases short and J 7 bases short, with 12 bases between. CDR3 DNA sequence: TGTGCCAGCAGTTTCTCCGTCTTGGGTGGCTACACCTTC. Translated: CASSFSVLGGYTF.

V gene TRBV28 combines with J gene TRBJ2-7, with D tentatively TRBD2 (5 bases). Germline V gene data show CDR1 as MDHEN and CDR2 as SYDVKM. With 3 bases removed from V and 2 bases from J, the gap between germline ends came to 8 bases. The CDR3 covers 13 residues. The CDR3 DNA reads TGTGCCAGCAGTTTTGGACTGACCTACGAGCAGTACTTC. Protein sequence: CASSFGLTYEQYF. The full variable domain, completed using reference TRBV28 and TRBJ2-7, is DVKVTQSSRYLVKRTGEKVFLECVQDMDHENMFWYRQDPGLGLRLIYFSYDVKMKEKGDIPEGYSVSREKKERFSLILESASTNQTSMYLCASSFGLTYEQYFGPGTRLTVT.

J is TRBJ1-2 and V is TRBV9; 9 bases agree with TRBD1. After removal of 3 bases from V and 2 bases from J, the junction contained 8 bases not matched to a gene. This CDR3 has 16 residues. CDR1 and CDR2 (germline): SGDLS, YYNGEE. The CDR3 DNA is TGTGCCAGCAGCGCCGGGACAGGGCCCCACAACTATGGCTACACCTTC. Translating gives CASSAGTGPHNYGYTF.

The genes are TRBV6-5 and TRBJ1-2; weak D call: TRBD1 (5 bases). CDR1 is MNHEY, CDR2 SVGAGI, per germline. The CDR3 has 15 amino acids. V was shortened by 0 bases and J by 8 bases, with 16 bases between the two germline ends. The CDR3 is CASSYSMAGSEGYTF. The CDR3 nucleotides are TGTGCCAGCAGTTACTCGATGGCAGGGTCCGAGGGCTACACCTTC.

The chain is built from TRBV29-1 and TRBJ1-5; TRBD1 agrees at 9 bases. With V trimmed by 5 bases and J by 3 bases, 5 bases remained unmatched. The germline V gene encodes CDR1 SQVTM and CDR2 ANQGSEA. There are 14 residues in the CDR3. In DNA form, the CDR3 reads TGCAGCGTTCTCGACAGGGGGACCAATCAGCCCCAGCATTTT. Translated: CSVLDRGTNQPQHF.

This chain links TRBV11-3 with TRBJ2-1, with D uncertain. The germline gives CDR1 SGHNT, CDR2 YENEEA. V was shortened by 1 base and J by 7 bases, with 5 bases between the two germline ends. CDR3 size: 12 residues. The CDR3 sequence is CASSLGLNEQFF. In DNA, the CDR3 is TGTGCCAGCAGCTTAGGGCTAAATGAGCAGTTCTTC.

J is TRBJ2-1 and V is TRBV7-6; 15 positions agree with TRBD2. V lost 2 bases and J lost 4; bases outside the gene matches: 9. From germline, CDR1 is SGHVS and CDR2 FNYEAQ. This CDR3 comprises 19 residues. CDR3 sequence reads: CASSLTGTSGRPTYNEQFF. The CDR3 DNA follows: TGTGCCAGCAGCTTAACCGGGACTAGCGGGAGGCCTACGTACAATGAGCAGTTCTTC.

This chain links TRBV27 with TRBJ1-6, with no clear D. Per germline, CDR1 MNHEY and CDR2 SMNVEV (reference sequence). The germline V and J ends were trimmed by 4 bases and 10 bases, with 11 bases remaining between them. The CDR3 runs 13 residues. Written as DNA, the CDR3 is TGTGCCAGCAGTTACACGGCGGGATCACCCCTCCACTTT. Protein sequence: CASSYTAGSPLHF.

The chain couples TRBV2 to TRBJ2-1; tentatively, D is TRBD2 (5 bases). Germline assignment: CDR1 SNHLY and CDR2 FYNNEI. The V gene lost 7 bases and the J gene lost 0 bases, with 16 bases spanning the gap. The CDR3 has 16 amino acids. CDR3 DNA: TGTGCCAGCATCCCGAGAGCGGTAACCTCCTACAATGAGCAGTTCTTC. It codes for CASIPRAVTSYNEQFF.

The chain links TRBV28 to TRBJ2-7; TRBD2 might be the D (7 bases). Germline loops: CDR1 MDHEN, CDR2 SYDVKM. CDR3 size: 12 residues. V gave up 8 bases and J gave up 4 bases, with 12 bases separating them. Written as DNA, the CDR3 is TGTGCCAGCGCAAAGGGGGGGTACGAGCAGTACTTC. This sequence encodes CASAKGGYEQYF.

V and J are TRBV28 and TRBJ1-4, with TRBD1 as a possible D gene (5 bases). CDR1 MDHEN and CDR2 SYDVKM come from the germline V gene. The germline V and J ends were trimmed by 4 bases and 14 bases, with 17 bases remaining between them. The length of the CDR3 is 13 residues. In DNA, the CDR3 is TGTGCCAGCAGTTCCGAGGGGATCCCGGCCCTGTTTTTT. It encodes CASSSEGIPALFF.

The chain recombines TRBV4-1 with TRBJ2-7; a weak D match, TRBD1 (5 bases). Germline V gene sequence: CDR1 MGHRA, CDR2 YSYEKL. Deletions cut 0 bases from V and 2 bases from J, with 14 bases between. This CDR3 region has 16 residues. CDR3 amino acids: CASSQDSSREAYEQYF. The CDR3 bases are TGCGCCAGCAGCCAAGATTCATCCAGGGAAGCCTACGAGCAGTACTTC.

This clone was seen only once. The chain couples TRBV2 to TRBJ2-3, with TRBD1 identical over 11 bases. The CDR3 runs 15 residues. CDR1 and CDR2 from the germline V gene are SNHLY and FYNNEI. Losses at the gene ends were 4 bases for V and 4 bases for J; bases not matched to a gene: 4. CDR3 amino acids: CASSGDRGGSDTQYF. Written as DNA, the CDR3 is TGTGCCAGCAGTGGGGACAGGGGGGGGTCAGATACGCAGTATTTT. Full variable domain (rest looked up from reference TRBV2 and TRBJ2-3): EPEVTQTPSHQVTQMGQEVILRCVPISNHLYFYWYRQILGQKVEFLVSFYNNEISEKSEIFDDQFSVERPDGSNFTLKIRSTKLEDSAMYFCASSGDRGGSDTQYFGPGTRLTVL.